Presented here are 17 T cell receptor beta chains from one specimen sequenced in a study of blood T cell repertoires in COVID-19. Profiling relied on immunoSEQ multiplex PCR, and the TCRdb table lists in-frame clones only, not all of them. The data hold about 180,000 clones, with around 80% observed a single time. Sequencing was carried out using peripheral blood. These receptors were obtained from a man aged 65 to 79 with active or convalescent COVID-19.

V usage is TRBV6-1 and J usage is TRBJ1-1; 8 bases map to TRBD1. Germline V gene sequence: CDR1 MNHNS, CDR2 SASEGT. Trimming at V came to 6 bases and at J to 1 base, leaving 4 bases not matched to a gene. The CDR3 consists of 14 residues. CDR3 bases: TGTGCCAGCAGAGGACAGGGTTCGAACACTGAAGCTTTCTTT. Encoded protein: CASRGQGSNTEAFF.

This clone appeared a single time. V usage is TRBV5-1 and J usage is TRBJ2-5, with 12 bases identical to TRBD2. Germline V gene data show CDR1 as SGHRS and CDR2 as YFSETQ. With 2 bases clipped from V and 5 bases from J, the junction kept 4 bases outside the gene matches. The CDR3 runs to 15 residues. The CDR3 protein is CASSFRGTSGETQYF. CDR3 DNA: TGCGCCAGCAGCTTTCGTGGGACTAGCGGGGAGACCCAGTACTTC. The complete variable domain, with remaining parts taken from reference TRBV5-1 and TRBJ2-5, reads KAGVTQTPRYLIKTRGQQVTLSCSPISGHRSVSWYQQTPGQGLQFLFEYFSETQRNKGNFPGRFSGRQFSNSRSEMNVSTLELGDSALYLCASSFRGTSGETQYFGPGTRLLVL.

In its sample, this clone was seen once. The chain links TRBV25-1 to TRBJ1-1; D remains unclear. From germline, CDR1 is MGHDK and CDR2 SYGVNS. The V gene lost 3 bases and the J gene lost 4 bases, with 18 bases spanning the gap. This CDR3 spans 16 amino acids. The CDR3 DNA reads TGTGCCAGCAGTGATGGATTCGCGGGGAGGCGCACTGAAGCTTTCTTT. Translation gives CASSDGFAGRRTEAFF.

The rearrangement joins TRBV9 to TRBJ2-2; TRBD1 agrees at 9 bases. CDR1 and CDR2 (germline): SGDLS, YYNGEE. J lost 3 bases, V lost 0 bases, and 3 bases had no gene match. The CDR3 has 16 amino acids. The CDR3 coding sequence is TGTGCCAGCAGCGTAGGACAGGGGGTGGACACCGGGGAGCTGTTTTTT. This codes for CASSVGQGVDTGELFF. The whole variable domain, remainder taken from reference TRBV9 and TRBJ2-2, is DSGVTQTPKHLITATGQRVTLRCSPRSGDLSVYWYQQSLDQGLQFLIQYYNGEERAKGNILERFSAQQFPDLHSELNLSSLELGDSALYFCASSVGQGVDTGELFFGEGSRLTVL.

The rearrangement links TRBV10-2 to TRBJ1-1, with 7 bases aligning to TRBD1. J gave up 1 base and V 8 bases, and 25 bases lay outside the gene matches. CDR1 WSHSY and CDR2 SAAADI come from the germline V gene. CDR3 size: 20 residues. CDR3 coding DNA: TGCGCCAGCCTTAATACAGGGGCGGGCAGAATCAATCGCTCGAACACTGAAGCTTTCTTT. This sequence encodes CASLNTGAGRINRSNTEAFF.

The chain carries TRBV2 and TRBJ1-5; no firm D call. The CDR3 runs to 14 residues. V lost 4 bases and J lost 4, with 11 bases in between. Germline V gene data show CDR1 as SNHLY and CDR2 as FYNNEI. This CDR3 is CASSAATENQPQHF. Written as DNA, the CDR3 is TGTGCCAGCAGTGCTGCAACAGAAAATCAGCCCCAGCATTTT.

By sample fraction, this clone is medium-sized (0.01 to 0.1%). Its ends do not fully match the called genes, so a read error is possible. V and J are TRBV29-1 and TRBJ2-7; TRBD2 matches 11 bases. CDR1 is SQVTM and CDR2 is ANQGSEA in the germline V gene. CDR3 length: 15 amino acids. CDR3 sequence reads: CSATSTGTSGSRRDF. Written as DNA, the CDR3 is TGCAGCGCCACGTCAACCGGGACTAGCGGTTCTCGAAGGGACTTC.

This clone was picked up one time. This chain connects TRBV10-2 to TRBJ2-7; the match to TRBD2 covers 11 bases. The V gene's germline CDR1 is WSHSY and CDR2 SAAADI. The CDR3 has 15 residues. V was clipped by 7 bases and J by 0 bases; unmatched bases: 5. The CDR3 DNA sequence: TGCGCCAGCATCCCTAGCGGGAGGTCCTCCTACGAGCAGTACTTC. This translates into CASIPSGRSSYEQYF.

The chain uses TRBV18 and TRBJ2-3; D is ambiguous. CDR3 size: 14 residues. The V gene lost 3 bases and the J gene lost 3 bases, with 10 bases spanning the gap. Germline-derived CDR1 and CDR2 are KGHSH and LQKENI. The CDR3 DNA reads TGTGCCAGCTCACCTTCAGGAACGACAGATACGCAGTATTTT. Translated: CASSPSGTTDTQYF.

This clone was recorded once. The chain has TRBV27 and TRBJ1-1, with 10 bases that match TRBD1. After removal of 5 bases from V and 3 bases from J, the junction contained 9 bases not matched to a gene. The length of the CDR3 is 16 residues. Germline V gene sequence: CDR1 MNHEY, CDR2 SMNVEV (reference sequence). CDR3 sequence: CASSPYDRGRDTEAFF. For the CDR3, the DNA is TGTGCCAGCAGTCCCTACGACAGGGGGCGCGACACTGAAGCTTTCTTT.

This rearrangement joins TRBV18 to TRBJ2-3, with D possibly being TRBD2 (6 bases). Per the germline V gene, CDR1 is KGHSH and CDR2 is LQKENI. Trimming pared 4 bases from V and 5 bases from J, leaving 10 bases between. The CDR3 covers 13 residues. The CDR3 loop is CASSLLAGDTQYF. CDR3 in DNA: TGTGCCAGCTCACTACTAGCTGGAGATACGCAGTATTTT.

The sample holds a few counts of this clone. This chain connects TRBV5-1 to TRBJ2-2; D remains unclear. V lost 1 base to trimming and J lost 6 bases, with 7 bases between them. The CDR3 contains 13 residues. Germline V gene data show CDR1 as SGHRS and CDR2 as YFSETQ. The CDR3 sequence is CASSLFGSGELFF. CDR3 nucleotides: TGCGCCAGCAGCTTGTTTGGCTCCGGGGAGCTGTTTTTT.

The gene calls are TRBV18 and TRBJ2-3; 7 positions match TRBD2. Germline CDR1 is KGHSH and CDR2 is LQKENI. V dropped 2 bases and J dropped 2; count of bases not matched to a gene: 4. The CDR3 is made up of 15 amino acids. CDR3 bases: TGTGCCAGCTCACCAGCGGGAGTCTCCACAGATACGCAGTATTTT. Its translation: CASSPAGVSTDTQYF.

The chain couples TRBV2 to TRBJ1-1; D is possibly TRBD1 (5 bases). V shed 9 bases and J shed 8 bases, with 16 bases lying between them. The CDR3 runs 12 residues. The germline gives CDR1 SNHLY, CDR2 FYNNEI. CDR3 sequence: CARHTGSGEAFF. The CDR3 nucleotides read TGTGCCAGGCATACAGGAAGTGGCGAAGCTTTCTTT.

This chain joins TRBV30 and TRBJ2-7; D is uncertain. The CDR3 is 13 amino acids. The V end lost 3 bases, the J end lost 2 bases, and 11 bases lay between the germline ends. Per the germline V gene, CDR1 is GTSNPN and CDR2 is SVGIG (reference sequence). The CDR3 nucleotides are TGTGCCTGGAGAAAATTTTCTACCTACGAGCAGTACTTC. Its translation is CAWRKFSTYEQYF.

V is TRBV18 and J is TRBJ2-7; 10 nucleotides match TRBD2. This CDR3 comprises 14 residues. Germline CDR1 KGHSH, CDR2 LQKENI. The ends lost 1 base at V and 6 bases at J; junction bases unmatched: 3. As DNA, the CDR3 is TGTGCCAGCTCACCACTAAGCGGGGGGGGCGAGCAGTACTTC. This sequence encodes CASSPLSGGGEQYF.

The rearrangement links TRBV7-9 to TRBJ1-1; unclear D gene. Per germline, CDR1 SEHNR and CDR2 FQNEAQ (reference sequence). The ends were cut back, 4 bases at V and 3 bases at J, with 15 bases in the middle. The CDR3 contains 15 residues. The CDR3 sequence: CASSSRTGGDTEAFF. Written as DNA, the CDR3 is TGTGCCAGCAGCTCACGGACGGGAGGCGACACTGAAGCTTTCTTT. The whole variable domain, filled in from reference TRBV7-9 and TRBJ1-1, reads DTGVSQNPRHKITKRGQNVTFRCDPISEHNRLYWYRQTLGQGPEFLTYFQNEAQLEKSRLLSDRFSAERPKGSFSTLEIQRTEQGDSAMYLCASSSRTGGDTEAFFGQGTRLTVV.